One sample yielded the 25 T cell receptor beta chains listed below, sequenced in a study of blood T cell repertoires in COVID-19. Repertoires were generated with immunoSEQ multiplex PCR, while TCRdb's copy carries only in-frame clones and drops some. The sample lists roughly 63,000 clones, approximately 90% occurring once. Sequencing was performed on peripheral blood. The receptors shown here come from a man in his fifties or sixties with acute or convalescent COVID-19.

The chain carries TRBV28 and TRBJ1-5; no clear D. Germline CDR1 and CDR2: MDHEN and SYDVKM. This CDR3 is 15 amino acids long. V was pared by 3 bases and J by 2 bases, with 11 bases between. The CDR3 nucleotides are TGTGCCAGCAGTTTTATCGGTCAGGGCAATCAGCCCCAGCATTTT. Its protein product is CASSFIGQGNQPQHF.

The DNA of the CDR3 is TGTGCCAGCAGCCCACTTGTGGAACAGGGACCCTATGGCTACACCTTC. Its protein is CASSPLVEQGPYGYTF. V and J are TRBV11-1 and TRBJ1-2, with D perhaps TRBD1 (6 bases). Germline CDR1 reads SGHAT; CDR2 reads FQDESV (reference sequence). CDR3 length equals 16 residues. The V end was cut by 5 bases, the J end by 4 bases, with 20 bases between.

The genes are TRBV6-2 or TRBV6-3 and TRBJ1-3; D may be TRBD1 (5 bases). The CDR3 is made up of 15 amino acids. V lost 6 bases and J 0 bases, leaving 12 bases between the germline ends. Germline CDR1 and CDR2: MNHEY and SVGEGT. CDR3: CASSIDRDSGNTIYF. CDR3 DNA: TGTGCCAGCAGCATAGACAGAGACTCTGGAAACACCATATATTTT.

The chain combines TRBV4-3 with TRBJ2-1, with 7 bases lining up with TRBD1. Germline assignment: CDR1 LGHNA and CDR2 YSLEER. Trimming cost V 6 bases and J 9 bases; bases outside gene matches: 8. CDR3 size: 13 residues. The CDR3 reads CASSDTGAREQFF. DNA for the CDR3: TGCGCCAGCAGTGACACAGGGGCCCGTGAGCAGTTCTTC.

The chain couples TRBV18 to TRBJ2-1; the match to TRBD2 covers 11 bases. CDR1 KGHSH and CDR2 LQKENI come from the germline V gene. This CDR3 has 17 residues. With 6 bases clipped from V and 0 bases from J, the junction kept 7 bases outside the gene matches. CDR3 coding DNA: TGTGCCAGCTCGCCGACTAGCGGGACGAGCTCCTACAATGAGCAGTTCTTC. Protein: CASSPTSGTSSYNEQFF.

The chain joins TRBV10-2 to TRBJ2-1; D is unresolved. Trimming cost V 1 base and J 8 bases, with 9 bases left between them. CDR1 and CDR2 from the germline V gene are WSHSY and SAAADI. The CDR3 covers 13 residues. The CDR3 nucleotides are TGCGCCAGCAGTGAGTTGCGTCCGGATGAGCAGTTCTTC. The encoded protein is CASSELRPDEQFF.

This chain connects TRBV14 to TRBJ2-7; D not certain. V lost 5 bases and J 0 bases, leaving 8 bases between the germline ends. The CDR3 covers 13 residues. In germline, CDR1 is SGHDN, CDR2 FVKESK. DNA for the CDR3: TGTGCCAGCAGCTCCCTCTACTCCTACGAGCAGTACTTC. As protein: CASSSLYSYEQYF.

The DNA of the CDR3 is TGTGCCAGCAGTTACTCGAGACAGGGGAACACTGAAGCTTTCTTT. Residues: CASSYSRQGNTEAFF. The rearrangement joins TRBV6-5 to TRBJ1-1; 7 bases fit TRBD1. The CDR3 consists of 15 residues. V gave up 0 bases and J gave up 1 base; unmatched junction bases: 2. Germline CDR1 reads MNHEY; CDR2 reads SVGAGI.

The chain combines TRBV28 with TRBJ1-5, with D unresolved. CDR1 MDHEN and CDR2 SYDVKM come from the germline V gene. Trimming took off 7 bases at V and 0 bases at J, with 4 bases between the two ends. The CDR3 spans 12 residues. CDR3 sequence reads: CASTGSNQPQHF. In DNA form, the CDR3 reads TGTGCCAGCACAGGTAGCAATCAGCCCCAGCATTTT.

The count of this clone is one. The genes are TRBV18 and TRBJ1-5; TRBD1 matches 7 bases. J gave up 4 bases and V 3 bases, and 6 bases lay outside the gene matches. This CDR3 region has 15 residues. Germline lookup yields CDR1 KGHSH and CDR2 LQKENI. CDR3: CASSPGTAVNQPQHF. For the CDR3, the DNA is TGTGCCAGCTCACCCGGGACAGCAGTAAATCAGCCCCAGCATTTT.

The V and J genes are TRBV28 and TRBJ2-7; 9 nucleotides agree with TRBD1. The CDR3 runs 14 residues. Losses at the gene ends were 7 bases for V and 5 bases for J; bases not matched to a gene: 9. In germline, CDR1 is MDHEN, CDR2 SYDVKM. Here the CDR3 DNA reads TGTGCCAGCAATTCGGGACAGGGCTGGGACGAGCAGTACTTC. Protein: CASNSGQGWDEQYF.

The V gene is TRBV19, the J gene TRBJ1-5, with TRBD1 matching 9 bases. The V segment lost 5 bases and the J segment 3 bases; nucleotides outside the gene matches: 11. There are 17 residues in the CDR3. Looked up from germline, CDR1 is LNHDA and CDR2 is SQIVND (reference sequence). The CDR3 protein is CASSARFGTGINQPQHF. The CDR3 DNA follows: TGTGCCAGTAGTGCTCGATTCGGGACAGGGATCAATCAGCCCCAGCATTTT.

This CDR3 is CASSLGGTGVGYEQFF. The CDR3 DNA reads TGTGCCAGCAGTTTGGGAGGGACAGGGGTCGGCTATGAGCAGTTCTTC. This chain uses TRBV28 with TRBJ2-1; 10 nucleotides agree with TRBD1. The CDR3 has 16 amino acids. Per germline, CDR1 MDHEN and CDR2 SYDVKM. V was clipped by 3 bases and J by 8 bases; unmatched bases: 10.

This chain joins TRBV5-1 and TRBJ2-2; TRBD1 matches 9 bases. The ends lost 4 bases at V and 4 bases at J; junction bases unmatched: 8. CDR3 length: 16 amino acids. Germline V gene lookup returns CDR1 SGHRS and CDR2 YFSETQ. The CDR3 sequence: CASSLQGARGTGELFF. In nucleotides, the CDR3 is TGCGCCAGCAGCCTACAGGGGGCGCGGGGCACCGGGGAGCTGTTTTTT.

The gene calls are TRBV2 and TRBJ2-7, with a tentative D call TRBD1 (5 bases). CDR3 size: 16 residues. CDR1 and CDR2 (germline): SNHLY, FYNNEI. The V end was cut by 1 base, the J end by 5 bases, with 18 bases between. The CDR3 is CASSEGYRRARDEQYV. The CDR3 nucleotides are TGTGCCAGCAGTGAAGGCTACAGAAGAGCCAGGGACGAGCAGTACGTC.

This clone has just a few counts. The genes are TRBV5-4 and TRBJ1-4; 7 nucleotides align to TRBD1. CDR1 SGHNT and CDR2 YYREEE come from the germline V gene (reference sequence). This CDR3 has 17 residues. The V gene end was trimmed by 0 bases and the J gene end by 7 bases; junction bases not matched to a gene: 12. CDR3 sequence reads: CASSLARGRQGGEKLFF. The CDR3 coding sequence is TGTGCCAGCAGCTTGGCTCGAGGCAGGCAGGGGGGTGAAAAACTGTTTTTT. The whole variable domain, filled in from reference TRBV5-4 and TRBJ1-4, reads ETGVTQSPTHLIKTRGQQVTLRCSSQSGHNTVSWYQQALGQGPQFIFQYYREEENGRGNFPPRFSGLQFPNYSSELNVNALELDDSALYLCASSLARGRQGGEKLFFGSGTQLSVL.

The J gene is TRBJ1-1, the V gene TRBV5-1, with D tentatively TRBD1 (5 bases). The CDR3 is 14 residues long. Looked up from germline, CDR1 is SGHRS and CDR2 is YFSETQ. The V gene lost 5 bases and the J gene lost 3 bases, with 14 bases spanning the gap. The chain's CDR3 is CASRQQDKDTEAFF. DNA for the CDR3: TGCGCCAGCAGACAACAGGATAAGGACACTGAAGCTTTCTTT.

The chain carries TRBV30 and TRBJ1-2; unclear D gene. V lost 0 bases and J lost 4, with 9 bases in between. The germline gives CDR1 GTSNPN, CDR2 SVGIG (reference sequence). The CDR3 runs 13 residues. DNA of the CDR3: TGTGCCTGGAGTGTATCTCTTCCCTATGGCTACACCTTC. Its translation is CAWSVSLPYGYTF.

This clone was detected only once. The chain couples TRBV12-5 to TRBJ1-1; 10 bases agree with TRBD1. Germline assignment: CDR1 LGHNT and CDR2 FRNRAP. The CDR3 sequence is 16 residues long. V shed 0 bases and J 3 bases; nucleotides not matched to a gene: 4. Here the CDR3 reads CASGLVRQGAYTEAFF. The CDR3 DNA reads TGTGCTAGTGGTTTGGTACGACAGGGGGCCTACACTGAAGCTTTCTTT.

V gene TRBV30 combines with J gene TRBJ1-6; D is undetermined. This CDR3 has 15 amino acids. V was clipped by 2 bases and J by 10 bases, with 18 bases between them. Germline V lookup: CDR1 GTSNPN, CDR2 SVGIG (reference sequence). The CDR3 sequence: CAWSQREAVGSPLHF. The CDR3 bases are TGTGCCTGGAGTCAAAGGGAGGCGGTGGGATCACCCCTCCACTTT.

V is TRBV28 and J is TRBJ1-5, with D hard to call. Germline V gives CDR1 MDHEN, CDR2 SYDVKM. Deletions cut 7 bases from V and 0 bases from J, with 19 bases between. There are 17 residues in the CDR3. The CDR3 loop reads CASIPGAGRLSNQPQHF. CDR3 in DNA: TGTGCCAGCATTCCTGGCGCGGGTCGGCTTAGCAATCAGCCCCAGCATTTT.

This chain joins TRBV3-1 (or the pseudogene TRBV3-2) and TRBJ2-7; 14 positions match TRBD2. The CDR3 is 14 residues long. J lost 6 bases, V lost 9 bases, and 7 bases had no gene match. CDR1 is LGHDT and CDR2 is YNNKEL in the germline V gene (reference sequence). The CDR3 nucleotides read TGTGCCAGTTCACCGGGACTAGCGGGAGTCGAGCAGTACGTC. Translated: CASSPGLAGVEQYV.

The chain joins TRBV11-2 to TRBJ2-5; D might be TRBD2 (6 bases). Germline CDR1 and CDR2: SGHAT and FQNNGV. The CDR3 length is 16 residues. The V end was cut by 5 bases, the J end by 4 bases, with 20 bases between. The CDR3 spells CASSNFRGLGLETQYF. As DNA, the CDR3 is TGTGCCAGCAGCAACTTCCGGGGGTTGGGACTAGAGACCCAGTACTTC.

The chain joins TRBV7-9 to TRBJ1-4; D is unclear. Trimming cost V 0 bases and J 8 bases, with 13 bases left between them. The CDR3 totals 15 residues. Germline V gene sequence: CDR1 SEHNR, CDR2 FQNEAQ (reference sequence). CDR3 region: CASSLARLEVEKLFF. CDR3 DNA: TGTGCCAGCAGCTTAGCAAGGCTAGAAGTCGAAAAACTGTTTTTT.

A note on this clone: A junction boundary mismatches the germline segment, possibly from a read error. The chain employs TRBV18 and TRBJ2-5; 9 bases are shared with TRBD1. Germline V gives CDR1 KGHSH, CDR2 LQKENI. This CDR3 is 15 amino acids long. The CDR3 region is CASSPRDRASETKYF. CDR3 sequence (DNA): TGTGCCAGCTCACCACGGGACAGGGCGTCGGAGACCAAGTACTTC.